The present TCR beta chain was sequenced within a study of blood T cell repertoires in COVID-19. Study-wide context: There were acute and convalescent COVID-19 samples, and they came from the United States, Italy and Spain. PBMCs, B-cell-depleted T cells, or T cells provided the cDNA or gDNA that made up the material.

The germline CDR1 and CDR2 sequences are SGDLS and YYNGEE. V was cut by 4 bases and J by 0 bases, with 10 bases left in between. The CDR3 has 14 amino acids. As processed by the authors: Quantification of nucleated cells was approximated via reference gene primer amplification. Assay: immunoSEQ multiplex PCR; the TCRdb copy retains only in-frame clones and omits some. That table supplies the V and J calls and clone size; D and trimming were determined from the DNA. The sample holds fewer than 650,000 clones, 85% to 90% seen once. Seattle participants joined during active infection and were tracked over time.

The source of this sequence is a woman aged 45-59 years with COVID-19, enrolled during active disease. The sequencing sample was made of peripheral blood. The rearrangement uses TRBV9 and TRBJ2-5; a weak D match, TRBD2 (5 bases). The CDR3 is CASSRPEDQETQYF. Here the CDR3 DNA reads TGTGCCAGCAGCCGCCCGGAGGACCAAGAGACCCAGTACTTC.